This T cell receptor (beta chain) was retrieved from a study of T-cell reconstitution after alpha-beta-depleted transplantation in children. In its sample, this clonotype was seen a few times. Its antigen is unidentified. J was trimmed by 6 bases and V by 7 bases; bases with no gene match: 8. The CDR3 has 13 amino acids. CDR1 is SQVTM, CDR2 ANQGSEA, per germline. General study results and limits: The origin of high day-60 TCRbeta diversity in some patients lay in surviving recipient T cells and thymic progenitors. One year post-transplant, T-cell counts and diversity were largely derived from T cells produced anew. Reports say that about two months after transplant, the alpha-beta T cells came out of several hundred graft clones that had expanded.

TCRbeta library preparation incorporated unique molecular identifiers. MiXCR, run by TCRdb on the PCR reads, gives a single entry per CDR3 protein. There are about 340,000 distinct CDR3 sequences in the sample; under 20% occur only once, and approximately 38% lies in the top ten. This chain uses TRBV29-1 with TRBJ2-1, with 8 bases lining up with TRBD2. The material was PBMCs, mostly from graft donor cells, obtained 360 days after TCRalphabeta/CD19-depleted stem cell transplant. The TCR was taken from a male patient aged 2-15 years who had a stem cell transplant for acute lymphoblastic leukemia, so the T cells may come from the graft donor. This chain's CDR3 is CSAPGGIVNEQFF. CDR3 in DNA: TGCAGCGCTCCGGGAGGGATCGTCAATGAGCAGTTCTTC.